The source of this TCR beta chain is a study of shared clonotypes between healthy human individuals. Method: immunoSEQ multiplex PCR; TCRdb's copy keeps in-frame clones and lacks some. Altogether some 470,000 clones are present, 76% being singletons, with the ten largest covering under 15%. The CDR3 loop spans 12 amino acids. Germline V gene data show CDR1 as SGHVS and CDR2 as FNYEAQ. Trimming shortened V by 1 base and J by 5 bases, and 6 bases separated the two germline ends. J is TRBJ2-7 and V is TRBV7-6, with D unresolved. Specimen: PBMCs. The source of this sequence is a woman aged 40 to 55 in good health. Some clones in this sample may be carry-over from other donors' samples. CDR3 bases: TGTGCCAGCAGCTTAGAACTGGACGAGCAGTACTTC. Its protein is CASSLELDEQYF.